One and the same sample provided the 24 T cell receptor beta chains below, sequenced in a study of Ad26.COV2.S vaccination and SARS-CoV-2 variants. Treatment noted: some 20 received Ad26.COV2.S at low or high dose, single or two shots; about 5 received placebo; per-sample allocation not given. The investigators took samples on day 63 after the first vaccine or placebo injection. Method: immunoSEQ multiplex PCR; TCRdb's copy keeps in-frame clones and lacks some. The repertoire holds about 440,000 clones, with 90% as singletons. Source: peripheral blood, taken in a trial of Ad26.COV2.S vaccine versus placebo. These receptors were obtained from a person between 18 and 65 years old who received the Ad26.COV2.S COVID-19 vaccine or a placebo.

The gene calls are TRBV5-1 and TRBJ2-2; D not resolved. Germline-derived CDR1 and CDR2 are SGHRS and YFSETQ. CDR3 length equals 14 residues. V dropped 4 bases and J dropped 7 bases, with 14 bases sitting between them. The CDR3 sequence is CASSPTVLGGELFF. The CDR3 nucleotides are TGCGCCAGCAGCCCAACAGTGTTGGGCGGGGAGCTGTTTTTT.

As DNA, the CDR3 is TGTGCCAGCAGTGAAAGCTGGGGCTATGGCTACACCTTC. It translates to CASSESWGYGYTF. The chain couples TRBV6-1 to TRBJ1-2; D unclear. With 2 bases removed from V and 4 bases from J, the gap between germline ends came to 8 bases. The germline V gene encodes CDR1 MNHNS and CDR2 SASEGT. The CDR3 has 13 amino acids.

The rearrangement joins TRBV28 to TRBJ1-2; a possible D gene is TRBD1 (5 bases). V was cut by 6 bases and J by 0 bases, with 8 bases left in between. In germline, CDR1 is MDHEN, CDR2 SYDVKM. CDR3 length: 13 residues. The CDR3 region is CASRMTANYGYTF. CDR3 nucleotides: TGTGCCAGCAGGATGACAGCTAACTATGGCTACACCTTC.

The V and J genes are TRBV7-9 and TRBJ2-4; TRBD2 matches at 8 bases. In germline, CDR1 is SEHNR, CDR2 FQNEAQ (reference sequence). The V segment lost 5 bases and the J segment 4 bases; nucleotides outside the gene matches: 13. The CDR3 is 17 amino acids. CDR3 sequence (DNA): TGTGCCAGCAGCCAGTCCAGCAGCGGGAGTTCTAAAAACATTCAGTACTTC. This codes for CASSQSSSGSSKNIQYF.

This sequence joins TRBV29-1 and TRBJ2-2; no clear D gene. CDR1 SQVTM and CDR2 ANQGSEA come from the germline V gene. The V end was cut by 4 bases, the J end by 1 base, with 4 bases between. The CDR3 has 12 amino acids. CDR3 DNA: TGCAGCGTTGGGGAGAACACCGGGGAGCTGTTTTTT. Amino acid sequence: CSVGENTGELFF.

J is TRBJ2-7 and V is TRBV27; 12 nucleotides agree with TRBD2. With 7 bases clipped from V and 3 bases from J, the junction kept 4 bases outside the gene matches. CDR3 length equals 14 residues. Germline CDR1 MNHEY, CDR2 SMNVEV (reference sequence). CDR3 residues: CASKLAGGRYEQYF. CDR3 coding DNA: TGTGCCAGCAAACTAGCGGGAGGTCGCTACGAGCAGTACTTC.

The table lists this clone with a count of one. This sequence joins TRBV20-1 and TRBJ2-7; no clear D. CDR1 and CDR2 from the germline V gene are DFQATT and SNEGSKA (reference sequence). CDR3 length: 11 residues. Trimming left V 6 bases short and J 2 bases short, with 8 bases between. The CDR3, as DNA: TGCAGTGCAGCACGGGCCTACGAGCAGTACTTC. Its protein is CSAARAYEQYF.

This CDR3 is CAWGIGSGRGETQYF. The CDR3 DNA is TGTGCCTGGGGGATCGGGAGCGGGAGAGGGGAGACCCAGTACTTC. The gene calls are TRBV30 and TRBJ2-5, with 8 bases aligning to TRBD2. V trimming: 5 bases; J trimming: 5 bases; junction bases outside the gene matches: 13. Per the germline V gene, CDR1 is GTSNPN and CDR2 is SVGIG (reference sequence). This CDR3 has 15 residues.

A remark on this clone: The same CDR3 arises from other DNA sequences in this sample as well. The J gene is TRBJ1-1, the V gene TRBV4-3; D unclear. The CDR3 length is 14 residues. Germline V gene lookup returns CDR1 LGHNA and CDR2 YSLEER. V lost 1 base to trimming and J lost 1 base, with 7 bases between them. The CDR3 loop reads CASSQVGGNTEAFF. Written as DNA, the CDR3 is TGCGCCAGCAGCCAAGTTGGAGGGAACACTGAAGCTTTCTTT.

The sample holds a few counts of this clone. The V call is TRBV15, the J call TRBJ2-5; 11 bases match TRBD2. V lost 4 bases and J lost 4; bases outside the gene matches: 5. Germline V lookup: CDR1 LNHNV, CDR2 YYDKDF (reference sequence). The CDR3 is made up of 15 amino acids. CDR3 in amino acids: CATSIAGGRGETQYF. In DNA form, the CDR3 reads TGTGCCACCAGCATAGCGGGAGGGCGGGGAGAGACCCAGTACTTC. Together with reference TRBV15 and TRBJ2-5, the CDR3 gives the full variable domain: DAMVIQNPRYQVTQFGKPVTLSCSQTLNHNVMYWYQQKSSQAPKLLFHYYDKDFNNEADTPDNFQSRRPNTSFCFLDIRSPGLGDTAMYLCATSIAGGRGETQYFGPGTRLLVL.

This clone was counted once. This chain links TRBV11-2 with TRBJ2-1; 7 bases align to TRBD1. The CDR3 length is 16 residues. V shed 3 bases, J shed 0 bases, and the junction held 5 bases outside the gene matches. CDR1 and CDR2 (germline): SGHAT, FQNNGV. The CDR3 spells CASSLTRDSSYNEQFF. The CDR3 region has the DNA TGTGCCAGCAGCTTGACCCGGGACAGCTCCTACAATGAGCAGTTCTTC.

In DNA, the CDR3 is TGTGCCAGCAGTCAAAGGAGAGCGGGATTCCCTGACAATGAGCAGTTCTTC. This translates into CASSQRRAGFPDNEQFF. The J gene is TRBJ2-1, the V gene TRBV6-6; 7 bases align to TRBD2. Germline trimming cut 5 bases from V and 5 bases from J; bases unmatched to any gene: 15. The CDR3 consists of 17 residues. The germline CDR1 and CDR2 sequences are MNHNY and SVGAGI (reference sequence).

J is TRBJ2-7 and V is TRBV25-1; D is perhaps TRBD1 (6 bases). Germline lookup yields CDR1 MGHDK and CDR2 SYGVNS. V shed 5 bases and J shed 9 bases, with 17 bases lying between them. This CDR3 is 13 amino acids long. Written as DNA, the CDR3 is TGTGCCAGCAGTCCCACCCCAGGGGCAGGGCAGTACTTC. Protein sequence: CASSPTPGAGQYF.

This clone was observed a few times. The V gene is TRBV18, the J gene TRBJ2-7; D might be TRBD1 (5 bases). CDR1 is KGHSH, CDR2 LQKENI, per germline. The CDR3 spans 13 residues. Trimming took off 4 bases at V and 3 bases at J, with 10 bases between the two ends. CDR3 sequence reads: CASSHSDSYEQYF. The CDR3 DNA is TGTGCCAGCTCACACTCAGACAGCTACGAGCAGTACTTC.

V gene TRBV5-1 combines with J gene TRBJ2-7; no reliable D call. This CDR3 has 13 residues. Germline V gene data show CDR1 as SGHRS and CDR2 as YFSETQ. V lost 3 bases and J lost 0, with 7 bases in between. The CDR3: CASSYADSYEQYF. The CDR3 DNA reads TGCGCCAGCAGCTACGCAGACTCCTACGAGCAGTACTTC.

The rearrangement uses TRBV5-1 and TRBJ1-5; D might be TRBD1 (5 bases). The CDR3 is 15 amino acids. Germline V gene lookup returns CDR1 SGHRS and CDR2 YFSETQ. Trimming cost V 1 base and J 6 bases, with 14 bases left between them. This CDR3 is CASSLTGVSSQPQHF. CDR3 DNA sequence: TGCGCCAGCAGCTTGACGGGGGTATCGAGTCAGCCCCAGCATTTT.

The chain is built from TRBV7-2 and TRBJ2-3, with D possibly matching TRBD2 (6 bases). V gave up 1 base and J gave up 0 bases, with 11 bases separating them. The CDR3 covers 16 residues. Looked up from germline, CDR1 is SGHTA and CDR2 is FQGNSA. CDR3 coding DNA: TGTGCCAGCAGCTTAGGAGCGGGTTGGAGCACAGATACGCAGTATTTT. Protein product: CASSLGAGWSTDTQYF.

The rearrangement uses TRBV7-9 and TRBJ2-2; 7 bases map to TRBD1. The junction had 4 bases not matched to a gene; V was cut back by 2 bases and J by 4 bases. CDR1 is SEHNR and CDR2 is FQNEAQ in the germline V gene (reference sequence). The CDR3 is 15 residues long. CDR3 region: CASSLRQGGTGELFF. The DNA of the CDR3 is TGTGCCAGCAGCTTACGACAGGGTGGCACCGGGGAGCTGTTTTTT.

Comments on this clone: One end of the junction fails to match germline, which may point to a read error. V usage is TRBV7-7 and J usage is TRBJ2-7; no firm D call. Germline CDR1 is SSHAT and CDR2 is FNYEAQ (reference sequence). This CDR3 spans 13 amino acids. The CDR3 bases are TGTGCTAGCAGCGCCAGGAAAGACTACGAGCAGTACTTC. This gives the protein CASSARKDYEQYF.

The chain carries TRBV7-8 and TRBJ2-7; 8 nucleotides align to TRBD2. CDR1 is SGHVS, CDR2 FQNEAQ, per germline. V was pared by 0 bases and J by 4 bases, with 8 bases of the junction left unmatched. CDR3 length: 16 residues. CDR3 bases: TGTGCCAGCAGCTTAGCGAGGGTAGCGGGATATTACGAGCAGTACTTC. Translated, it gives CASSLARVAGYYEQYF.

The CDR3 bases are TGTGCCAGCAGTTTAGAGCAAGAGACCCAGTACTTC. It yields the protein CASSLEQETQYF. V usage is TRBV28 and J usage is TRBJ2-5; no definite D call. Trimming shortened V by 2 bases and J by 2 bases, and 3 bases separated the two germline ends. Germline V gives CDR1 MDHEN, CDR2 SYDVKM. The CDR3 sequence is 12 residues long.

Note on this clone: This specimen includes other DNA sequences encoding the same CDR3. This chain links TRBV19 with TRBJ2-2, with TRBD2 identical over 11 bases. V shed 4 bases and J 5 bases; nucleotides not matched to a gene: 6. Per germline, CDR1 LNHDA and CDR2 SQIVND (reference sequence). The CDR3 contains 16 residues. The CDR3 is CASSRIAGGGTGELFF. The CDR3 coding sequence is TGTGCCAGTAGTAGGATAGCGGGAGGGGGAACCGGGGAGCTGTTTTTT.

J is TRBJ1-4 and V is TRBV6-5; no definite D call. The germline V gene encodes CDR1 MNHEY and CDR2 SVGAGI. V lost 5 bases and J lost 4, with 11 bases in between. The CDR3 covers 14 residues. This CDR3 is CASSRGSFNEKLFF. In nucleotides, the CDR3 is TGTGCCAGCAGTCGAGGGAGTTTTAATGAAAAACTGTTTTTT.

The V and J genes are TRBV6-5 and TRBJ2-2, with D maybe TRBD2 (6 bases). Per germline, CDR1 MNHEY and CDR2 SVGAGI. Deletions cut 6 bases from V and 3 bases from J, with 11 bases between. This CDR3 has 14 residues. The CDR3 is CASSRSGDTGELFF. The CDR3 DNA is TGTGCCAGCAGCCGCTCGGGGGACACCGGGGAGCTGTTTTTT.